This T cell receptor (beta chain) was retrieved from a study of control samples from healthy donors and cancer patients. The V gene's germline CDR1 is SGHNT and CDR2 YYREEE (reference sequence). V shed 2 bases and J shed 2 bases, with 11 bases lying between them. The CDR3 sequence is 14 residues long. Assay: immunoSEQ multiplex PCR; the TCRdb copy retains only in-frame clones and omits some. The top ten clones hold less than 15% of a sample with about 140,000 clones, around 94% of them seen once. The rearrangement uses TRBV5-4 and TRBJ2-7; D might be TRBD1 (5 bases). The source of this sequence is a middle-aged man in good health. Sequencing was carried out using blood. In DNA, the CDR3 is TGTGCCAGCAGCTTATCAGGGTCGACCTACGAGCAGTACTTC. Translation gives CASSLSGSTYEQYF.